This entry concerns a single TCR beta chain. Its specificity is not known. This CDR3 spans 13 amino acids. Germline assignment: CDR1 SGHAT and CDR2 FQNNGV. With 2 bases removed from V and 7 bases from J, the gap between germline ends came to 11 bases. The entry originates in a study of cytomegalovirus exposure and HLA in healthy donors. Study outcomes and limitations: Presence/absence analyses supposed approximately even sequencing depth among donors. The sole available immune exposure information was CMV serostatus. Indistinguishable V segments such as TRBV6-2 and TRBV6-3 were excluded. According to an earlier analysis, most TCR beta V segments yielded productive rearrangements about 87% or about 30% of the time.

13 Jbeta primers and 60 Vbeta primers were used for the PCR. The table came from immunoSEQ multiplex PCR; TCRdb's copy has only in-frame clones and leaves some out. The ten top clones account for roughly 2.6%, within a sample of about 140,000 clones. V gene TRBV11-2 combines with J gene TRBJ1-1; weak D call: TRBD1 (5 bases). The sample was PBMCs. The origin of this receptor is a man between 35 and 55 years old in good health and CMV-seronegative. CDR3 in amino acids: CASSLIREIEAFF. For the CDR3, the DNA is TGTGCCAGCAGCTTAATCAGGGAAATTGAAGCTTTCTTT. The whole variable domain, filled in from reference TRBV11-2 and TRBJ1-1, reads EAGVAQSPRYKIIEKRQSVAFWCNPISGHATLYWYQQILGQGPKLLIQFQNNGVVDDSQLPKDRFSAERLKGVDSTLKIQPAKLEDSAVYLCASSLIREIEAFFGQGTRLTVV.